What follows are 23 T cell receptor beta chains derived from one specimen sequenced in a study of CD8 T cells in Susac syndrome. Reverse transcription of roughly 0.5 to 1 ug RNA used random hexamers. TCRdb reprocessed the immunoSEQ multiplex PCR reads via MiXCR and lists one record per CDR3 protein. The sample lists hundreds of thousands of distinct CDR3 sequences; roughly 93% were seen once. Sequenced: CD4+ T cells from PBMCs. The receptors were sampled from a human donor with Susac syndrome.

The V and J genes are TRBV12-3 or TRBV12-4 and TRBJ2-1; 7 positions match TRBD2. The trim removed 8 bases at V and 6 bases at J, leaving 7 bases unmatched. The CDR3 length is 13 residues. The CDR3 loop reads CASGLLATNEQFF. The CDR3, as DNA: TGTGCCAGCGGATTACTAGCGACCAATGAGCAGTTCTTC.

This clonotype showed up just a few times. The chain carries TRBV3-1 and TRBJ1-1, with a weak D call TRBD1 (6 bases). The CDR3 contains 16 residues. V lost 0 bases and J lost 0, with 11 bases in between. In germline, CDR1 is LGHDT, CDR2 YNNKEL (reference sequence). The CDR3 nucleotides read TGTGCCAGCAGCCAAGATCGGGGGGCCCTGAACACTGAAGCTTTCTTT. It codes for CASSQDRGALNTEAFF. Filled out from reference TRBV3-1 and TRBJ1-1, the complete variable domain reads DTAVSQTPKYLVTQMGNDKSIKCEQNLGHDTMYWYKQDSKKFLKIMFSYNNKELIINETVPNRFSPKSPDKAHLNLHINSLELGDSAVYFCASSQDRGALNTEAFFGQGTRLTVV.

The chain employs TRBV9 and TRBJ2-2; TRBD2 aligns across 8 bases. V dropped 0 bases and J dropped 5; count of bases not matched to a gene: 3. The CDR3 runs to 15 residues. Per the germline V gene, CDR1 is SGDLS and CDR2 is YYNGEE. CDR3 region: CASSVETGGTGELFF. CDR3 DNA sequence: TGTGCCAGCAGCGTAGAAACGGGAGGGACCGGGGAGCTGTTTTTT.

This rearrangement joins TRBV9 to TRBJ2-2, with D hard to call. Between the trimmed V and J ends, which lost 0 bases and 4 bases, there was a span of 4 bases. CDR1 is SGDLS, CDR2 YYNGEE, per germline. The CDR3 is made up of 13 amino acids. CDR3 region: CASSVDSTGELFF. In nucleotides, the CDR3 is TGTGCCAGCAGCGTAGACAGCACCGGGGAGCTGTTTTTT.

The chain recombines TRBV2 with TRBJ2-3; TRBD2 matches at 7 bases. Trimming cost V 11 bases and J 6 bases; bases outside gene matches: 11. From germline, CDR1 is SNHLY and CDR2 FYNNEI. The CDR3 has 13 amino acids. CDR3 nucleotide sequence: TGTGCCCCTCGGGGCCGGGAGGACGATACGCAGTATTTT. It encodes CAPRGREDDTQYF.

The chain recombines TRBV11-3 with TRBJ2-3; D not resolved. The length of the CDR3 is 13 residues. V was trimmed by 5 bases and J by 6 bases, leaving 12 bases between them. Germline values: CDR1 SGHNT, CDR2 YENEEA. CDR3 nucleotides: TGTGCCAGCAGCCAGGCCCCAGCGGATACGCAGTATTTT. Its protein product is CASSQAPADTQYF.

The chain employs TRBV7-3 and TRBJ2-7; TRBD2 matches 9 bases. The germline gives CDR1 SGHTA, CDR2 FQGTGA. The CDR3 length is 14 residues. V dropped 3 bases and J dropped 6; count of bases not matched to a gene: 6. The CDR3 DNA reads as TGTGCCAGCAGCTTGGGCGGGGGGGCCGGCGAGCAGTACTTC. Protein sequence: CASSLGGGAGEQYF.

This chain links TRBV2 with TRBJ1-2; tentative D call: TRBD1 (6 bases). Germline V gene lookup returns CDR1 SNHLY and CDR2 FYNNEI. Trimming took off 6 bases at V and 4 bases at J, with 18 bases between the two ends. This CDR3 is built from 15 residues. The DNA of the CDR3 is TGTGCCAGCAGCCCGGGAGGGGGTTTGAGCTATGGCTACACCTTC. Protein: CASSPGGGLSYGYTF. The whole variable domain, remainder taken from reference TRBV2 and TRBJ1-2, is EPEVTQTPSHQVTQMGQEVILRCVPISNHLYFYWYRQILGQKVEFLVSFYNNEISEKSEIFDDQFSVERPDGSNFTLKIRSTKLEDSAMYFCASSPGGGLSYGYTFGSGTRLTVV.

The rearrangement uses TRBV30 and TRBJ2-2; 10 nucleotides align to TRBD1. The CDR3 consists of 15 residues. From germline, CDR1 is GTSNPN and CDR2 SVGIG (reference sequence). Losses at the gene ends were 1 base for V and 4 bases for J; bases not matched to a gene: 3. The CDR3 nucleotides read TGTGCCTGGAGTGCGGGACAGGGGATCACCGGGGAGCTGTTTTTT. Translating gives CAWSAGQGITGELFF.

In DNA, the CDR3 is TGTGCCAGCTCACCGGGACAGGAGAGCGCTTTCTTT. This codes for CASSPGQESAFF. J is TRBJ1-1 and V is TRBV18; 8 bases fit TRBD1. Trimming removed 3 bases from V and 11 bases from J; junction bases left unmatched: 5. Germline V gene data show CDR1 as KGHSH and CDR2 as LQKENI. The CDR3 consists of 12 residues.

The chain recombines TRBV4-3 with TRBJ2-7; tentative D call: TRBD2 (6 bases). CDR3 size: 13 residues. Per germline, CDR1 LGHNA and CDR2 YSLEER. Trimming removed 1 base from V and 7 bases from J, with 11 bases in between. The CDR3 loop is CASSQVGAGEQYF. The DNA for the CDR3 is TGCGCCAGCAGCCAAGTGGGCGCGGGGGAGCAGTACTTC.

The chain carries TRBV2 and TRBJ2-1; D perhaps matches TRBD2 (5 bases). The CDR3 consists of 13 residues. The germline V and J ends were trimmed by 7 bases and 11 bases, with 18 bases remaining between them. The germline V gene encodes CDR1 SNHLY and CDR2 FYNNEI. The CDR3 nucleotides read TGTGCCAGCACCCCCGACCGAAGCGGCCAGCAGTTCTTC. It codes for CASTPDRSGQQFF. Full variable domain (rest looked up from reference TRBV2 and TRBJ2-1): EPEVTQTPSHQVTQMGQEVILRCVPISNHLYFYWYRQILGQKVEFLVSFYNNEISEKSEIFDDQFSVERPDGSNFTLKIRSTKLEDSAMYFCASTPDRSGQQFFGPGTRLTVL.

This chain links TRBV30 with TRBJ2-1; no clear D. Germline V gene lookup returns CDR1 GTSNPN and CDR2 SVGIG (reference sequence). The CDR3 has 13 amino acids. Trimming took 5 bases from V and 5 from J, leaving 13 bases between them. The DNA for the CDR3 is TGTGCCTGGGCGCCCCGACCTAACAATGAGCAGTTCTTC. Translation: CAWAPRPNNEQFF.

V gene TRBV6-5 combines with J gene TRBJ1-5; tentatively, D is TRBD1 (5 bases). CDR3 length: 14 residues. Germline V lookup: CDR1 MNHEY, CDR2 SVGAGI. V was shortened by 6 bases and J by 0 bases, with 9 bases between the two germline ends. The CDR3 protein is CASSRDDSNQPQHF. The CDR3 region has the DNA TGTGCCAGCAGCCGGGACGATAGCAATCAGCCCCAGCATTTT.

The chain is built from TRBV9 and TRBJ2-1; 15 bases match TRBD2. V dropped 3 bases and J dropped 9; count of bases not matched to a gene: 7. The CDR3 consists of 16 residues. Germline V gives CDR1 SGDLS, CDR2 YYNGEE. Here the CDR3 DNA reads TGTGCCAGCAGCGGCGGACTAGCGGGGGGGGGCCTTGAGCAGTTCTTC. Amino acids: CASSGGLAGGGLEQFF.

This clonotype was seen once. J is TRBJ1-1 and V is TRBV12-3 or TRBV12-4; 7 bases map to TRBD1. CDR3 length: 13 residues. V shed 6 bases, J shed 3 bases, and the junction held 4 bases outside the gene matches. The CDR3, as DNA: TGTGCCAGCAGGTCGGGACAGCACACTGAAGCTTTCTTT. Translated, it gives CASRSGQHTEAFF.

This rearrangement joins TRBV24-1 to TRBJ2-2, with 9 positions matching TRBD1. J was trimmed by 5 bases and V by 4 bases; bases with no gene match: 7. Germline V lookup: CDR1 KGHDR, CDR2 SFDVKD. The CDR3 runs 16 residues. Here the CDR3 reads CATSDPRTGATGELFF. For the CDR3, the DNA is TGTGCCACCAGTGACCCGCGGACAGGGGCAACCGGGGAGCTGTTTTTT.

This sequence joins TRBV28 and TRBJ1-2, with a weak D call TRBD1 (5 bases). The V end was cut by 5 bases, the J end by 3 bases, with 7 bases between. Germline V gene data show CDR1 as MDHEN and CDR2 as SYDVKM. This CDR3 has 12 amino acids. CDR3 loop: CASSPRDYGYTF. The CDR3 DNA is TGTGCCAGCAGTCCCAGGGACTATGGCTACACCTTC.

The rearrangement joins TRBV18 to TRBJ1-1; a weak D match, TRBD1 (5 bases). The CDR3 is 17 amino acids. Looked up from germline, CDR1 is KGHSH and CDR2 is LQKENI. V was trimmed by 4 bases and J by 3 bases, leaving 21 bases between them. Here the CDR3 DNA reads TGTGCCAGCTCACGAGATAGGAATGACTTAGGGGACACTGAAGCTTTCTTT. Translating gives CASSRDRNDLGDTEAFF.

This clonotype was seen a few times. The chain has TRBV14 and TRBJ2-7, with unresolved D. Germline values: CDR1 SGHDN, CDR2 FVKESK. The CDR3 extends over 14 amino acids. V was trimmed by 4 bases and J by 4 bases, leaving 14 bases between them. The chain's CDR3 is CASSLTLGRYEQYF. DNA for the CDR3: TGTGCCAGCAGCCTAACTCTGGGCCGATACGAGCAGTACTTC.

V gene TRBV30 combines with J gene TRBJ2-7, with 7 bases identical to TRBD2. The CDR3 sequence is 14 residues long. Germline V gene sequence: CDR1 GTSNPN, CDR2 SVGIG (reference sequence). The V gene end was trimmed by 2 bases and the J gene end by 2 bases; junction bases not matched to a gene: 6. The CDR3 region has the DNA TGTGCCTGGAGTACGGGGGGAAACACCTACGAGCAGTACTTC. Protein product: CAWSTGGNTYEQYF.

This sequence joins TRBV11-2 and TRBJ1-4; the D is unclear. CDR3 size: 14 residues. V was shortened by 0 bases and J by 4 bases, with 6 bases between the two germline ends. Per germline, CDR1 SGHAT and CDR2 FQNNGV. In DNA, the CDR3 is TGTGCCAGCAGCTTAGAGGACGGTAATGAAAAACTGTTTTTT. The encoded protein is CASSLEDGNEKLFF.

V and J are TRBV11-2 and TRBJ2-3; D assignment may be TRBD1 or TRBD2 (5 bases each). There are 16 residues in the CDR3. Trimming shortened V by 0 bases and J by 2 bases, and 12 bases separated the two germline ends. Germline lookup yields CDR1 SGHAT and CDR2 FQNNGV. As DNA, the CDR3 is TGTGCCAGCAGCTTAGATTCCGGGACGTTCACAGATACGCAGTATTTT. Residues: CASSLDSGTFTDTQYF.